One sample yielded the 26 T cell receptor beta chains listed below, sequenced in a study of post-analysis software for immune sequencing data. These TCRs are of unknown antigen specificity. Broader study findings: Five TRBV segments, TRBV5-6, TRBV5-1 and TRBV20-1 among them, were found more frequent in patients than controls.

Unique molecular identifiers tagged the TCR beta cDNA libraries. From the PCR reads, TCRdb called clonotypes with MiXCR, one entry per CDR3 protein. The sample holds hundreds of thousands of distinct CDR3 sequences; approximately 53% are singletons and the top ten take approximately 4.4%. Sequencing used blood. These TCRs come from a girl between 10 and 17 years old with multiple sclerosis.

The V gene is TRBV12-3 or TRBV12-4, the J gene TRBJ1-1; D call uncertain. The CDR3 has 11 amino acids. The ends were cut back, 5 bases at V and 8 bases at J, with 9 bases in the middle. CDR3 coding DNA: TGTGCCAGCAGTACTTTCCAGGAAGCTTTCTTT. Protein: CASSTFQEAFF.

The V call is TRBV9, the J call TRBJ2-5, with 9 bases aligning to TRBD2. The J call may be faulty, since TRBJ2-7 better matches the DNA end. CDR1 is SGDLS, CDR2 YYNGEE, per germline. The CDR3 runs 15 residues. The CDR3 is CASSGSGRPSDEQYF. DNA for the CDR3: TGTGCCAGCAGCGGTAGCGGGAGACCCTCTGACGAGCAGTACTTC.

This clonotype was seen a few times. The chain carries TRBV20-1 and TRBJ2-1; TRBD1 might be the D (6 bases). This CDR3 comprises 12 residues. Trimming took 3 bases from V and 7 from J, leaving 10 bases between them. The germline V gene has CDR1 DFQATT and CDR2 SNEGSKA (reference sequence). CDR3 coding DNA: TGCAGTGCTAGGCACAGGGAAAATGAGCAGTTCTTC. Translation gives CSARHRENEQFF.

The genes are TRBV13 and TRBJ2-6, with D possibly being TRBD2 (6 bases). Trimming took 6 bases from V and 2 from J, leaving 17 bases between them. The CDR3 has 17 amino acids. In germline, CDR1 is PRHDT, CDR2 FYEKMQ (reference sequence). CDR3 DNA: TGTGCCAGCAGGCCCGGCCTAGCGCCTCCTGGGGCCAACGTCCTGACTTTC. This gives the protein CASRPGLAPPGANVLTF.

The gene calls are TRBV29-1 and TRBJ1-2; tentatively, D is TRBD1 (5 bases). The V end was cut by 3 bases, the J end by 0 bases, with 8 bases between. This CDR3 is 13 amino acids long. Per the germline V gene, CDR1 is SQVTM and CDR2 is ANQGSEA. The CDR3 region has the DNA TGCAGCGTTGACAGGGCTCCTAACTATGGCTACACCTTC. It is translated as CSVDRAPNYGYTF.

This clonotype was picked up many times. The chain joins TRBV6-6 to TRBJ2-4, with D maybe TRBD2 (5 bases). The CDR3 spans 11 residues. Trimming shortened V by 2 bases and J by 13 bases, and 9 bases separated the two germline ends. Germline V lookup: CDR1 MNHNY, CDR2 SVGAGI (reference sequence). CDR3 sequence (DNA): TGTGCCAGCAGTTACGGTGGGGAGCAGTACTTC. Encoded protein: CASSYGGEQYF.

Here the CDR3 reads CSARGAGEGARSYEQYF. For the CDR3, the DNA is TGCAGTGCTAGAGGGGCCGGCGAGGGGGCGCGGTCCTACGAGCAGTACTTC. The genes are TRBV20-1 and TRBJ2-7; 7 nucleotides agree with TRBD1. Germline CDR1 is DFQATT and CDR2 is SNEGSKA (reference sequence). V lost 1 base and J lost 1; bases outside the gene matches: 13. The CDR3 contains 17 residues.

The CDR3 nucleotides are TGCAGTGCTAGAGACAGCCTAGCGCATTACAATGAGCAGTTCTTC. This codes for CSARDSLAHYNEQFF. The J gene is TRBJ2-1, the V gene TRBV20-1, with D possibly being TRBD2 (6 bases). CDR3 length: 15 residues. Germline values: CDR1 DFQATT, CDR2 SNEGSKA (reference sequence). The V end was cut by 0 bases, the J end by 4 bases, with 13 bases between.

The chain links TRBV20-1 to TRBJ2-1, with a tentative D call TRBD2 (6 bases). CDR1 DFQATT and CDR2 SNEGSKA come from the germline V gene (reference sequence). V was pared by 1 base and J by 2 bases, with 9 bases between. This CDR3 contains 14 residues. CDR3 protein: CSARVREPYNEQFF. The CDR3 DNA reads TGCAGTGCTAGAGTCCGGGAGCCCTACAATGAGCAGTTCTTC.

The V gene is TRBV5-1, the J gene TRBJ2-2, with 7 bases aligning to TRBD1. Germline trimming cut 3 bases from V and 3 bases from J; bases unmatched to any gene: 5. The germline CDR1 and CDR2 sequences are SGHRS and YFSETQ. The CDR3 sequence is 15 residues long. The chain's CDR3 is CASSSQTGYTGELFF. The DNA for the CDR3 is TGCGCCAGCAGCTCACAGACAGGGTACACCGGGGAGCTGTTTTTT.

The rearrangement joins TRBV7-9 to TRBJ2-5; possibly TRBD1 or TRBD2 for D (5 bases each). The ends were cut back, 5 bases at V and 0 bases at J, with 13 bases in the middle. Per the germline V gene, CDR1 is SEHNR and CDR2 is FQNEAQ (reference sequence). This CDR3 has 15 amino acids. CDR3 residues: CASSRGTDDQETQYF. DNA of the CDR3: TGTGCCAGCAGCCGAGGGACGGACGACCAAGAGACCCAGTACTTC.

The gene calls are TRBV6-5 and TRBJ1-2; TRBD1 aligns across 9 bases. The CDR3 spans 15 residues. J gave up 1 base and V 4 bases, and 4 bases lay outside the gene matches. Germline CDR1 MNHEY, CDR2 SVGAGI. For the CDR3, the DNA is TGTGCCAGCAGTTCCAGGACAGGGGTTAACTATGGCTACACCTTC. Protein product: CASSSRTGVNYGYTF.

This chain links TRBV29-1 with TRBJ2-3; D not certain. This CDR3 contains 13 residues. Germline CDR1 is SQVTM and CDR2 is ANQGSEA. Trimming took off 4 bases at V and 2 bases at J, with 10 bases between the two ends. CDR3 nucleotides: TGCAGCGTTGCGTTTCCCATCACAGATACGCAGTATTTT. It codes for CSVAFPITDTQYF.

There are a few counts of this clonotype. The chain employs TRBV29-1 and TRBJ2-1; D gene ambiguous. The CDR3 has 13 amino acids. Germline CDR1 and CDR2: SQVTM and ANQGSEA. V was pared by 4 bases and J by 1 base, with 8 bases between. CDR3 bases: TGCAGCGTTGGAAGCCGTTCCTACAATGAGCAGTTCTTC. It codes for CSVGSRSYNEQFF.

A few counts support this clonotype. The V gene is TRBV20-1, the J gene TRBJ1-5; 7 bases line up with TRBD1. The J segment lost 4 bases and the V segment lost 5 bases, leaving 20 bases of the junction unmatched. The germline V gene encodes CDR1 DFQATT and CDR2 SNEGSKA (reference sequence). This CDR3 region has 18 residues. The CDR3 DNA follows: TGCAGTGCTTACAGGGGCTTCACCCGAACGGAACTTAATCAGCCCCAGCATTTT. Translated, it gives CSAYRGFTRTELNQPQHF.

The chain employs TRBV10-3 and TRBJ2-5; 7 nucleotides agree with TRBD2. The germline V gene encodes CDR1 ENHRY and CDR2 SYGVKD. The CDR3 extends over 17 amino acids. V lost 0 bases and J lost 5; bases outside the gene matches: 12. The CDR3 region is CAISESKGPPGRETQYF. The CDR3 DNA reads TGTGCCATCAGTGAGTCGAAGGGACCTCCCGGGAGGGAGACCCAGTACTTC.

V usage is TRBV15 and J usage is TRBJ2-4; D gene ambiguous. The J call is uncertain, as TRBJ2-5 better fits the DNA end. This CDR3 is 13 amino acids long. Looked up from germline, CDR1 is LNHNV and CDR2 is YYDKDF (reference sequence). The CDR3 DNA reads TGTGCCACCAGCAGTGACGTGGACGAGACCCAGTACTTC. It codes for CATSSDVDETQYF.

This clonotype was found many times. The chain employs TRBV7-3 and TRBJ2-1, with TRBD2 matching 7 bases. Germline V CDR1 and CDR2: SGHTA, FQGTGA. The CDR3 loop spans 14 amino acids. V dropped 6 bases and J dropped 4; count of bases not matched to a gene: 6. This CDR3 reads CASSSSGGYNEQFF. CDR3 nucleotides: TGTGCCAGCAGTTCGTCGGGGGGTTACAATGAGCAGTTCTTC. The full variable domain, rest sourced from reference TRBV7-3 and TRBJ2-1, is GAGVSQTPSNKVTEKGKYVELRCDPISGHTALYWYRQSLGQGPEFLIYFQGTGAADDSGLPNDRFFAVRPEGSVSTLKIQRTERGDSAVYLCASSSSGGYNEQFFGPGTRLTVL.

J is TRBJ2-7 and V is TRBV7-9; D unresolved. CDR3 length: 14 amino acids. Germline-derived CDR1 and CDR2 are SEHNR and FQNEAQ (reference sequence). V was pared by 4 bases and J by 0 bases, with 10 bases between. CDR3 sequence (DNA): TGTGCCAGCAGCTCTCAGACGGTCTCCTACGAGCAGTACTTC. Residues: CASSSQTVSYEQYF.

The V and J genes are TRBV7-2 and TRBJ2-1, with D possibly matching TRBD2 (5 bases). CDR3 size: 15 residues. Trimming pared 4 bases from V and 7 bases from J, leaving 17 bases between. CDR1 is SGHTA and CDR2 is FQGNSA in the germline V gene. The CDR3 loop reads CASSSLAGGRNEQFF. CDR3 coding DNA: TGTGCCAGCAGCTCCCTGGCGGGTGGACGTAATGAGCAGTTCTTC.

This chain uses TRBV20-1 with TRBJ1-2, with a possible D match to TRBD1 (6 bases). The germline gives CDR1 DFQATT, CDR2 SNEGSKA (reference sequence). The V gene lost 6 bases and the J gene lost 6 bases, with 23 bases spanning the gap. The CDR3 sequence is 15 residues long. The CDR3 region is CSAPMRGAGNHGYTF. The CDR3 DNA sequence: TGCAGTGCCCCCATGCGGGGGGCAGGGAACCATGGCTACACCTTC.

As to this clonotype: The germline gene is not matched at one end of the junction; a read error may be the cause. This chain links TRBV6-6 with TRBJ1-4; D uncertain. Germline-derived CDR1 and CDR2 are MNHNY and SVGAGI (reference sequence). The length of the CDR3 is 15 residues. CDR3 in amino acids: CASSKTGATSEKLFF. As DNA, the CDR3 is TGTGCCAGCAGCAAGACCGGAGCAACTAGTGAAAAACTGTTTTTT.

This chain links TRBV14 with TRBJ2-7; D possibly corresponds to TRBD1 (5 bases). Germline V gene data show CDR1 as SGHDN and CDR2 as FVKESK. V lost 5 bases, J lost 4 bases, and 12 bases lay in between. The CDR3 spans 13 residues. CDR3 residues: CASSVHRTYEQYF. CDR3 sequence (DNA): TGTGCCAGCAGCGTCCACAGGACGTACGAGCAGTACTTC.

The chain is built from TRBV7-9 and TRBJ2-7; D gene uncertain. The J call may be incorrect, as the DNA end agrees better with TRBJ2-5. This CDR3 region has 12 residues. Germline-derived CDR1 and CDR2 are SEHNR and FQNEAQ (reference sequence). The CDR3 region is CASSLPSETQYF. The CDR3 DNA reads TGTGCCAGCAGCTTGCCCTCCGAGACCCAGTACTTC.

The rearrangement joins TRBV4-1 to TRBJ2-1, with TRBD2 matching 9 bases. V was pared by 1 base and J by 7 bases, with 11 bases of the junction left unmatched. The germline V gene has CDR1 MGHRA and CDR2 YSYEKL. The CDR3 has 17 residues. The DNA for the CDR3 is TGCGCCAGCAGCCAAGGGGGCGAGCGGGGGGTATATAATGAGCAGTTCTTC. It encodes CASSQGGERGVYNEQFF.

This chain uses TRBV19 with TRBJ2-7; TRBD1 agrees at 10 bases. J gave up 1 base and V 11 bases, and 14 bases lay outside the gene matches. Germline V gene sequence: CDR1 LNHDA, CDR2 SQIVND (reference sequence). The CDR3 loop spans 16 amino acids. The CDR3 nucleotides are TGTGCCGGTCGCGTCTCGACAGGGGGCTTTTCCTACGAGCAGTACTTC. It is translated as CAGRVSTGGFSYEQYF.